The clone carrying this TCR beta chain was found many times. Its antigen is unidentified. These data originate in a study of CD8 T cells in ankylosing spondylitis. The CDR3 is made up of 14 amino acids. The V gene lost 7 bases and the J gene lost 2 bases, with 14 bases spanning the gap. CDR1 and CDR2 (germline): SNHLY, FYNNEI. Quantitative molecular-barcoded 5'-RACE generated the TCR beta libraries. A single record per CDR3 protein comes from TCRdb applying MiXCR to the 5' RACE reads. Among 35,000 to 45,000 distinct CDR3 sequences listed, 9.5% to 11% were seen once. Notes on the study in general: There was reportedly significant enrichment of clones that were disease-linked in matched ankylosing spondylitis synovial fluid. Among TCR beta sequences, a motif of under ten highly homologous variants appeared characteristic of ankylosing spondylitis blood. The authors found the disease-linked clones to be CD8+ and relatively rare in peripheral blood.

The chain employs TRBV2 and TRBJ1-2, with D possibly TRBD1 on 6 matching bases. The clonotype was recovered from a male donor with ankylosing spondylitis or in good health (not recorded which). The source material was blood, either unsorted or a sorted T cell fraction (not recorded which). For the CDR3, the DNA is TGTGCCAGCATGCGCATTACAGGGAACTATGGCTACACCTTC. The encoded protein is CASMRITGNYGYTF.